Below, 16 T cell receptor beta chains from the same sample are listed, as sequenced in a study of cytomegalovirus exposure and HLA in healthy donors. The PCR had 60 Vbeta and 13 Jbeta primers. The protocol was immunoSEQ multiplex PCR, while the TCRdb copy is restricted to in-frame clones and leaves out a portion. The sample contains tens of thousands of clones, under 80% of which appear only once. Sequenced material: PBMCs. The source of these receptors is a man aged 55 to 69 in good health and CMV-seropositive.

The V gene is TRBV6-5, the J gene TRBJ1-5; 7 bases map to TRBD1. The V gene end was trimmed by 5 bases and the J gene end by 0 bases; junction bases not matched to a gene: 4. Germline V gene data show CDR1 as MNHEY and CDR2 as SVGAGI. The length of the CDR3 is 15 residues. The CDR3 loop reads CASSRDSYSNQPQHF. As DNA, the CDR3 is TGTGCCAGCAGTAGGGACAGTTATAGCAATCAGCCCCAGCATTTT.

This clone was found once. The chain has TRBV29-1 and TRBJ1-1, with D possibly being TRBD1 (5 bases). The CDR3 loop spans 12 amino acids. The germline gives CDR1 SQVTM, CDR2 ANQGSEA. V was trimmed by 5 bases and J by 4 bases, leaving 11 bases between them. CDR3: CSVSSGLTEAFF. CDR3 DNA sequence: TGCAGCGTTTCGTCAGGGCTCACTGAAGCTTTCTTT.

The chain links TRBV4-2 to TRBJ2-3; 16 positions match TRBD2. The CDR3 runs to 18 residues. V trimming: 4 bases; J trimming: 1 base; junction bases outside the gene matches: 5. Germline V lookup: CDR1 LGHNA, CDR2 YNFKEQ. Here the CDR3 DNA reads TGTGCCAGCAGCCCGGGACTAGCGGGAGGGCCGGGCACAGATACGCAGTATTTT. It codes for CASSPGLAGGPGTDTQYF.

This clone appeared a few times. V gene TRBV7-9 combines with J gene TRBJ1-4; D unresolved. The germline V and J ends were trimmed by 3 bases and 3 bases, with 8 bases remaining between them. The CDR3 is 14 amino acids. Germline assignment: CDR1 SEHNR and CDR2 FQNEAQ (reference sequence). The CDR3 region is CASSLERANEKLFF. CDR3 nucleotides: TGTGCCAGCAGCTTGGAGAGGGCTAATGAAAAACTGTTTTTT. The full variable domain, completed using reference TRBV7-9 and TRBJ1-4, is DTGVSQNPRHKITKRGQNVTFRCDPISEHNRLYWYRQTLGQGPEFLTYFQNEAQLEKSRLLSDRFSAERPKGSFSTLEIQRTEQGDSAMYLCASSLERANEKLFFGSGTQLSVL.

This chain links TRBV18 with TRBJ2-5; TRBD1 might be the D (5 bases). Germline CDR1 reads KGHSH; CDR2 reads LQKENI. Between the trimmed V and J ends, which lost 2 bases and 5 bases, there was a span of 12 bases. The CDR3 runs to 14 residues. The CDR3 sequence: CASSPVSGLETQYF. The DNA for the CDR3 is TGTGCCAGCTCACCAGTATCAGGGTTGGAGACCCAGTACTTC.

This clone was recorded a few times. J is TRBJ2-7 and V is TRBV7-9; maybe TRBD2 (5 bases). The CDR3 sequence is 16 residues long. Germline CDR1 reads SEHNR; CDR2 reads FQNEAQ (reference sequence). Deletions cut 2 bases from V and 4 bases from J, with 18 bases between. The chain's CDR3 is CASSLRELGDVYEQYF. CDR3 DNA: TGTGCCAGCAGCTTAAGGGAACTAGGAGATGTATACGAGCAGTACTTC.

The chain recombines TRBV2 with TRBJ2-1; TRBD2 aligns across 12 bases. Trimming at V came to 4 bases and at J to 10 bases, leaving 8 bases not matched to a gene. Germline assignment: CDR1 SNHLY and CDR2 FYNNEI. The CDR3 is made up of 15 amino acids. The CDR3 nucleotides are TGTGCCAGCAGTGCCTCTAGCGGGGGGGCGGGGGAGCAGTTCTTC. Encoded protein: CASSASSGGAGEQFF. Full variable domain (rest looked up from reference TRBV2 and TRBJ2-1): EPEVTQTPSHQVTQMGQEVILRCVPISNHLYFYWYRQILGQKVEFLVSFYNNEISEKSEIFDDQFSVERPDGSNFTLKIRSTKLEDSAMYFCASSASSGGAGEQFFGPGTRLTVL.

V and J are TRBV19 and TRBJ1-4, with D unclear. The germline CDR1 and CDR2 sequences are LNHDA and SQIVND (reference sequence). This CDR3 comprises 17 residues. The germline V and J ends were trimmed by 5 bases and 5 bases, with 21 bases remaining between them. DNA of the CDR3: TGTGCCAGTAGTTTTGGCGGCCCGGGGATTACCAATGAAAAACTGTTTTTT. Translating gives CASSFGGPGITNEKLFF.

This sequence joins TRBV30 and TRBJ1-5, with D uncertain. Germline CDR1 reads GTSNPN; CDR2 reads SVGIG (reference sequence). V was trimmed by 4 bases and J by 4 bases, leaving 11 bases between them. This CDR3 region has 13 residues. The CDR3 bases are TGTGCCTGGACTCCCACTGCGAATCAGCCCCAGCATTTT. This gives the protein CAWTPTANQPQHF. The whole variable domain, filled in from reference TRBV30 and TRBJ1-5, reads SQTIHQWPATLVQPVGSPLSLECTVEGTSNPNLYWYRQAAGRGLQLLFYSVGIGQISSEVPQNLSASRPQDRQFILSSKKLLLSDSGFYLCAWTPTANQPQHFGDGTRLSIL.

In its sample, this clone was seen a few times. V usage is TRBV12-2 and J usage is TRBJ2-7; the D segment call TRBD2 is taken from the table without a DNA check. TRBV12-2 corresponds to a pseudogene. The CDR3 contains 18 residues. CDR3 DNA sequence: TGTGCAAGTCGCCCAGAGGGCAACGGGCTAGCGGGGGTTCCCGAGCAGTACTTC. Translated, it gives CASRPEGNGLAGVPEQYF.

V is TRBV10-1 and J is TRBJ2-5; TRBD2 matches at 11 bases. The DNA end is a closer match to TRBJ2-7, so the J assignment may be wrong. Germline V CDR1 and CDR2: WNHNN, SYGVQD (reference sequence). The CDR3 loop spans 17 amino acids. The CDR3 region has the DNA TGCGCCAGCAGTGAAGGACTAGCGGGCCTACGATGCTACGAGCAGTACTTC. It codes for CASSEGLAGLRCYEQYF.

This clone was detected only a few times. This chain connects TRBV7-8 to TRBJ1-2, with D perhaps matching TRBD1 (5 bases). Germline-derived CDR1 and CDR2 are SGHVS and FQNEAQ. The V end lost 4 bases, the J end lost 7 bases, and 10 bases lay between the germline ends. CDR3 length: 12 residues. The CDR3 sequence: CASSSRESGYTF. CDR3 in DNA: TGTGCCAGCAGCTCCAGGGAATCTGGCTACACCTTC.

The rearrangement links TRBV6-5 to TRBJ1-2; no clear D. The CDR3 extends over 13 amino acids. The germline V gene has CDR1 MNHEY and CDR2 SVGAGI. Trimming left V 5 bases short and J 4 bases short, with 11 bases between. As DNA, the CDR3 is TGTGCCAGCAGTCCGGGAATCAGCTATGGCTACACCTTC. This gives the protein CASSPGISYGYTF.

CDR3 sequence (DNA): TGTGCCAGCTCACCACGGGGCGGAGAGACCCAGTACTTC. Translation: CASSPRGGETQYF. The rearrangement uses TRBV18 and TRBJ2-5, with D maybe TRBD1 (5 bases). V lost 1 base, J lost 4 bases, and 7 bases lay in between. The CDR3 runs 13 residues. The germline V gene has CDR1 KGHSH and CDR2 LQKENI.

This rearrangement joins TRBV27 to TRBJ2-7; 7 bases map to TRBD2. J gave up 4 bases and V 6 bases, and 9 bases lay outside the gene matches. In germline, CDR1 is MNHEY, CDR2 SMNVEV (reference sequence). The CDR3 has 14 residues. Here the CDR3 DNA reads TGTGCCAGCAGCCCGGGGGGTCGGGGGTACGAGCAGTACTTC. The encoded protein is CASSPGGRGYEQYF.

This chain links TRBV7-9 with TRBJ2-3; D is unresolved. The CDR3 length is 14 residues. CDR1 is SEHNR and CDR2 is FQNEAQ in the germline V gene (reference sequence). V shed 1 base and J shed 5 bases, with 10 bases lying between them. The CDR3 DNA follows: TGTGCCAGCAGCTTAGAAGGAGTCCGAGATACGCAGTATTTT. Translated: CASSLEGVRDTQYF.